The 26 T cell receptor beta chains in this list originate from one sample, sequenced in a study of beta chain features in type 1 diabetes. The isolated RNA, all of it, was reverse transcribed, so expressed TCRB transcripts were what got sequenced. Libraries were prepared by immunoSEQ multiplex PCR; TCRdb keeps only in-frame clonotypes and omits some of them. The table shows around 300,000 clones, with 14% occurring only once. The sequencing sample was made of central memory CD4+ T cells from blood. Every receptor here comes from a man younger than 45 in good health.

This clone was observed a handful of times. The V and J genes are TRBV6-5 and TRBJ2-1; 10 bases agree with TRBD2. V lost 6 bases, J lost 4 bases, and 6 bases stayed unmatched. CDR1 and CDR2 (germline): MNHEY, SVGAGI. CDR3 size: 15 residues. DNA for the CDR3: TGTGCCAGCAGCTTTACGACTAGCGGGTACAATGAGCAGTTCTTC. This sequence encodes CASSFTTSGYNEQFF.

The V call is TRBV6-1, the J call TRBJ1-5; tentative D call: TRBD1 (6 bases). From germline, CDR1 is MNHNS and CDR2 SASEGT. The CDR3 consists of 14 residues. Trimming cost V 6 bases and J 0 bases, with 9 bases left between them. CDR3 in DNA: TGTGCCAGCAGGGGGGCAGTTAGCAATCAGCCCCAGCATTTT. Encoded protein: CASRGAVSNQPQHF.

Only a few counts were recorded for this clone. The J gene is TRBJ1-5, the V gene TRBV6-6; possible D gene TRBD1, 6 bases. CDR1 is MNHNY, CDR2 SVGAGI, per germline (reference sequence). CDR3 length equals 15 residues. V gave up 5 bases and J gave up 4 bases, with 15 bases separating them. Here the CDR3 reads CASSEAQGWNQPQHF. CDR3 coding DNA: TGTGCCAGCAGTGAGGCACAGGGTTGGAATCAGCCCCAGCATTTT.

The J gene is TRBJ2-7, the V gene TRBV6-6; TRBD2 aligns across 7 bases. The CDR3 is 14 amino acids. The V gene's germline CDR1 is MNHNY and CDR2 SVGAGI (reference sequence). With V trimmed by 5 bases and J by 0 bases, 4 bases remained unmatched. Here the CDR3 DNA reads TGTGCCAGCAGTCCCGGGAGGATCTCCTACGAGCAGTACTTC. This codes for CASSPGRISYEQYF.

In DNA form, the CDR3 reads TGTGCCAGCAGCTTACTAGCGGGGTACAATGAGCAGTTCTTC. Amino acids: CASSLLAGYNEQFF. The J gene is TRBJ2-1, the V gene TRBV7-2; 9 nucleotides line up with TRBD2. The trim removed 2 bases at V and 4 bases at J, leaving 0 bases unmatched. Germline loops: CDR1 SGHTA, CDR2 FQGNSA. The CDR3 length is 14 residues. Looking up the rest from reference TRBV7-2 and TRBJ2-1 gives the full variable domain: GAGVSQSPSNKVTEKGKDVELRCDPISGHTALYWYRQSLGQGLEFLIYFQGNSAPDKSGLPSDRFSAERTGGSVSTLTIQRTQQEDSAVYLCASSLLAGYNEQFFGPGTRLTVL.

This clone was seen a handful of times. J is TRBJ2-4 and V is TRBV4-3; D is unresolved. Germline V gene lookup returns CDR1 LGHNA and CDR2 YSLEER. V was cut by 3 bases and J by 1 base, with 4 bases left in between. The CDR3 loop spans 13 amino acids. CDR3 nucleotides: TGCGCCAGCAGCCAGGGGGCCAAAAACATTCAGTACTTC. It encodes CASSQGAKNIQYF.

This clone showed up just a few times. This CDR3 is CASSPPGPSSYNEQFF. CDR3 coding DNA: TGTGCCAGCAGCCCTCCGGGGCCCAGCTCCTACAATGAGCAGTTCTTC. The genes are TRBV13 and TRBJ2-1, with D perhaps assigned TRBD1 or TRBD2 (5 bases each). In germline, CDR1 is PRHDT, CDR2 FYEKMQ (reference sequence). V lost 5 bases and J lost 0, with 14 bases in between. The CDR3 runs 16 residues.

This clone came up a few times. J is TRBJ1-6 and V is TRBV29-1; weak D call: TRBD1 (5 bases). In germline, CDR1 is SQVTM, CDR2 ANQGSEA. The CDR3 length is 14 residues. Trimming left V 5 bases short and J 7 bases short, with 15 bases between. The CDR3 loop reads CSVSTGTANSPLHF. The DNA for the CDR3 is TGCAGCGTTTCCACCGGGACCGCGAATTCACCCCTCCACTTT.

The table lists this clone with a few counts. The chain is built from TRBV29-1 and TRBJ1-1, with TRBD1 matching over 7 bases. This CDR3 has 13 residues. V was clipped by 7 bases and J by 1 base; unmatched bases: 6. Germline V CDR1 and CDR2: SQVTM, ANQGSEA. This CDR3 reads CSGYRGPNTEAFF. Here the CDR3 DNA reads TGCAGCGGTTACAGGGGCCCGAACACTGAAGCTTTCTTT.

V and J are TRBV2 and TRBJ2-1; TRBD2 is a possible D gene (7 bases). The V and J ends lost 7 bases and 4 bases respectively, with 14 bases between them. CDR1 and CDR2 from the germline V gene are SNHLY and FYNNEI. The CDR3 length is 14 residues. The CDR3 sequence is CASIRGAGYNEQFF. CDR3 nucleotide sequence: TGTGCCAGCATACGGGGGGCGGGATACAATGAGCAGTTCTTC.

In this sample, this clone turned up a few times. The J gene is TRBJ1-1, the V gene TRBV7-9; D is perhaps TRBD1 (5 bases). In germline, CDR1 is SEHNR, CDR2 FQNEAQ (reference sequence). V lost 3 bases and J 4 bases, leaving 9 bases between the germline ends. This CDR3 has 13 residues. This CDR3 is CASSLGEVTEAFF. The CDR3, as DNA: TGTGCCAGCAGCTTGGGGGAGGTCACTGAAGCTTTCTTT.

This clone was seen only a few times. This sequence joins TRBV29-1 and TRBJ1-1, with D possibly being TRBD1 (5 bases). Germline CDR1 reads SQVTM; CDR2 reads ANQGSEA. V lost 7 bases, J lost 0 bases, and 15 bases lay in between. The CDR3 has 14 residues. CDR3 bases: TGCAGCGGCGTGGTGGGGGGTATGAACACTGAAGCTTTCTTT. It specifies CSGVVGGMNTEAFF.

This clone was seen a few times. As DNA, the CDR3 is TGCGCCAGCAGCTTGCCTATCGACAATGAGCAGTTCTTC. Protein sequence: CASSLPIDNEQFF. The rearrangement links TRBV5-1 to TRBJ2-1; D remains unclear. The CDR3 covers 13 residues. The germline gives CDR1 SGHRS, CDR2 YFSETQ. Trimming took off 1 base at V and 5 bases at J, with 7 bases between the two ends.

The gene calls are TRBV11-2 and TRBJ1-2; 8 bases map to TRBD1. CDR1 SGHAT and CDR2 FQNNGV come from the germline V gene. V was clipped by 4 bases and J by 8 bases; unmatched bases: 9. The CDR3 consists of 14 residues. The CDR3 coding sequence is TGTGCCAGCAGCTCCCCAGGGGGCGAGAGGGGCTACACCTTC. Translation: CASSSPGGERGYTF.

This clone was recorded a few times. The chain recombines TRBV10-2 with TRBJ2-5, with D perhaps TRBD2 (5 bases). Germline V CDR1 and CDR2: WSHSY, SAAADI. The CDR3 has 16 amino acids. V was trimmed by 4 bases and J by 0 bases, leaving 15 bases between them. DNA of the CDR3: TGCGCCAGCAGTGGGTTAGGACGGACTTACCAAGAGACCCAGTACTTC. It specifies CASSGLGRTYQETQYF.

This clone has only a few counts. The CDR3 DNA reads as TGTGCCAGCAGTTACTGGGCAGAAAATGAGCAGTTCTTC. It yields the protein CASSYWAENEQFF. The chain is built from TRBV5-4 and TRBJ2-1, with no clear D. V lost 5 bases, J lost 7 bases, and 13 bases lay in between. This CDR3 has 13 residues. Germline CDR1 reads SGHNT; CDR2 reads YYREEE (reference sequence).

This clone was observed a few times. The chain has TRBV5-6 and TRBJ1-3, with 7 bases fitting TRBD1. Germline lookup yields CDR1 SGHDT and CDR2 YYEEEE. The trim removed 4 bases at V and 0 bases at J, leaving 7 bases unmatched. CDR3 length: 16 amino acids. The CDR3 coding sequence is TGTGCCAGCAGCATACAGGGGAGCGGCTCTGGAAACACCATATATTTT. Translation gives CASSIQGSGSGNTIYF. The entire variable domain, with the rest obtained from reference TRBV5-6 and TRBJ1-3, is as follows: DAGVTQSPTHLIKTRGQQVTLRCSPKSGHDTVSWYQQALGQGPQFIFQYYEEEERQRGNFPDRFSGHQFPNYSSELNVNALLLGDSALYLCASSIQGSGSGNTIYFGEGSWLTVV.

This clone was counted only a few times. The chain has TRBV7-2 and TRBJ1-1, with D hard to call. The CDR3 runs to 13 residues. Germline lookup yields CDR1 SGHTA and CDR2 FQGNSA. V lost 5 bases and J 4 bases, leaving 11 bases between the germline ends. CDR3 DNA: TGTGCCAGCAGCATGGGATGGGGCACTGAAGCTTTCTTT. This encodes CASSMGWGTEAFF. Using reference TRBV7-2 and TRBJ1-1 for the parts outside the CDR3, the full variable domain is GAGVSQSPSNKVTEKGKDVELRCDPISGHTALYWYRQSLGQGLEFLIYFQGNSAPDKSGLPSDRFSAERTGGSVSTLTIQRTQQEDSAVYLCASSMGWGTEAFFGQGTRLTVV.

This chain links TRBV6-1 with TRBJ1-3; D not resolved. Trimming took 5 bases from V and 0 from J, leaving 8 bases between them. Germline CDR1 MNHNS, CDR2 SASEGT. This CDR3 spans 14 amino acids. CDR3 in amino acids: CASSLHISGNTIYF. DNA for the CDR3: TGTGCCAGCAGTTTACATATCTCTGGAAACACCATATATTTT.

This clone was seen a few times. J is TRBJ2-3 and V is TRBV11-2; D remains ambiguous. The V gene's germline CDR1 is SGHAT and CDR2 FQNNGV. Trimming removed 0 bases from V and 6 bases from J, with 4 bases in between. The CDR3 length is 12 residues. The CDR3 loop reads CASSLEIDTQYF. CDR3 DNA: TGTGCCAGCAGCTTAGAAATTGATACGCAGTATTTT.

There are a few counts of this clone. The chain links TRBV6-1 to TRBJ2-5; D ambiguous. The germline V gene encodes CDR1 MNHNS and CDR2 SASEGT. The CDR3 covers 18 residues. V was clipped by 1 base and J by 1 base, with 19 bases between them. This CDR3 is CASSEGLGTPPPQETQYF. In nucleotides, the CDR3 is TGTGCCAGCAGTGAAGGATTGGGAACCCCACCCCCCCAAGAGACCCAGTACTTC.

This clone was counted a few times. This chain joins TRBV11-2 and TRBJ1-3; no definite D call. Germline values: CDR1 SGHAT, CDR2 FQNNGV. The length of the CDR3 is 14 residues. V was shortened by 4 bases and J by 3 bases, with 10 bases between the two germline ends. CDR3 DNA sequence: TGTGCCAGCAGCTCCTCCACATATGGAAACACCATATATTTT. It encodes CASSSSTYGNTIYF.

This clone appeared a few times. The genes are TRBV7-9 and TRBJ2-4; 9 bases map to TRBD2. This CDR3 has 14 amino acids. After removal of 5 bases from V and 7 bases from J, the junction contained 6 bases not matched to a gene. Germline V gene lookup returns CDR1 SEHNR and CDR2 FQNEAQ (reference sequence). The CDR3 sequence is CASSKSGGLNIQYF. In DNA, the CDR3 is TGTGCCAGCAGCAAGAGCGGGGGGCTCAACATTCAGTACTTC.

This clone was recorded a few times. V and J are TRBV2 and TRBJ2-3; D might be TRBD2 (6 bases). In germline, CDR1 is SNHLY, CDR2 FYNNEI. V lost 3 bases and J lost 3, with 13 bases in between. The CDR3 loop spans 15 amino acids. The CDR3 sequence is CASSDVGAGTDTQYF. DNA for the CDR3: TGTGCCAGCAGTGACGTGGGCGCGGGGACAGATACGCAGTATTTT.

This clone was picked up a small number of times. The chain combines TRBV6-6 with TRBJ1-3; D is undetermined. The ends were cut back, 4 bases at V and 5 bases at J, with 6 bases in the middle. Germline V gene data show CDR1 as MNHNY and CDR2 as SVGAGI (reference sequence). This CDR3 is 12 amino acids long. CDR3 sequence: CASSSTRNTIYF. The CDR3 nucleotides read TGTGCCAGCAGTTCCACACGAAACACCATATATTTT.

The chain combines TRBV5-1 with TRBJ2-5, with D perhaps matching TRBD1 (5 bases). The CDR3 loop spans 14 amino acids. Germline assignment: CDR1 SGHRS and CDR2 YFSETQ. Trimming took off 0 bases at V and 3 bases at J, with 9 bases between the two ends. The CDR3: CASSLDSGKETQYF. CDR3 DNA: TGCGCCAGCAGCTTGGACTCAGGGAAAGAGACCCAGTACTTC.